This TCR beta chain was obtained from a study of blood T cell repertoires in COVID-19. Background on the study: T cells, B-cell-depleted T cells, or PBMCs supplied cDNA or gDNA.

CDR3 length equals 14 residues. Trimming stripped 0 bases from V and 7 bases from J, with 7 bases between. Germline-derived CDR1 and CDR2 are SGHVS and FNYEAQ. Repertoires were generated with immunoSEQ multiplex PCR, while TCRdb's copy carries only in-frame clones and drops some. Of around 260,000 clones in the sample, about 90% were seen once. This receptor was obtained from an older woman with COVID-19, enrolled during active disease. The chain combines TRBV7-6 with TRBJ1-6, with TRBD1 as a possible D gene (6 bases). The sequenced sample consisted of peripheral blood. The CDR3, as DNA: TGTGCCAGCAGCTTAGCTACAGGGAATTCACCCCTCCACTTT. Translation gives CASSLATGNSPLHF.